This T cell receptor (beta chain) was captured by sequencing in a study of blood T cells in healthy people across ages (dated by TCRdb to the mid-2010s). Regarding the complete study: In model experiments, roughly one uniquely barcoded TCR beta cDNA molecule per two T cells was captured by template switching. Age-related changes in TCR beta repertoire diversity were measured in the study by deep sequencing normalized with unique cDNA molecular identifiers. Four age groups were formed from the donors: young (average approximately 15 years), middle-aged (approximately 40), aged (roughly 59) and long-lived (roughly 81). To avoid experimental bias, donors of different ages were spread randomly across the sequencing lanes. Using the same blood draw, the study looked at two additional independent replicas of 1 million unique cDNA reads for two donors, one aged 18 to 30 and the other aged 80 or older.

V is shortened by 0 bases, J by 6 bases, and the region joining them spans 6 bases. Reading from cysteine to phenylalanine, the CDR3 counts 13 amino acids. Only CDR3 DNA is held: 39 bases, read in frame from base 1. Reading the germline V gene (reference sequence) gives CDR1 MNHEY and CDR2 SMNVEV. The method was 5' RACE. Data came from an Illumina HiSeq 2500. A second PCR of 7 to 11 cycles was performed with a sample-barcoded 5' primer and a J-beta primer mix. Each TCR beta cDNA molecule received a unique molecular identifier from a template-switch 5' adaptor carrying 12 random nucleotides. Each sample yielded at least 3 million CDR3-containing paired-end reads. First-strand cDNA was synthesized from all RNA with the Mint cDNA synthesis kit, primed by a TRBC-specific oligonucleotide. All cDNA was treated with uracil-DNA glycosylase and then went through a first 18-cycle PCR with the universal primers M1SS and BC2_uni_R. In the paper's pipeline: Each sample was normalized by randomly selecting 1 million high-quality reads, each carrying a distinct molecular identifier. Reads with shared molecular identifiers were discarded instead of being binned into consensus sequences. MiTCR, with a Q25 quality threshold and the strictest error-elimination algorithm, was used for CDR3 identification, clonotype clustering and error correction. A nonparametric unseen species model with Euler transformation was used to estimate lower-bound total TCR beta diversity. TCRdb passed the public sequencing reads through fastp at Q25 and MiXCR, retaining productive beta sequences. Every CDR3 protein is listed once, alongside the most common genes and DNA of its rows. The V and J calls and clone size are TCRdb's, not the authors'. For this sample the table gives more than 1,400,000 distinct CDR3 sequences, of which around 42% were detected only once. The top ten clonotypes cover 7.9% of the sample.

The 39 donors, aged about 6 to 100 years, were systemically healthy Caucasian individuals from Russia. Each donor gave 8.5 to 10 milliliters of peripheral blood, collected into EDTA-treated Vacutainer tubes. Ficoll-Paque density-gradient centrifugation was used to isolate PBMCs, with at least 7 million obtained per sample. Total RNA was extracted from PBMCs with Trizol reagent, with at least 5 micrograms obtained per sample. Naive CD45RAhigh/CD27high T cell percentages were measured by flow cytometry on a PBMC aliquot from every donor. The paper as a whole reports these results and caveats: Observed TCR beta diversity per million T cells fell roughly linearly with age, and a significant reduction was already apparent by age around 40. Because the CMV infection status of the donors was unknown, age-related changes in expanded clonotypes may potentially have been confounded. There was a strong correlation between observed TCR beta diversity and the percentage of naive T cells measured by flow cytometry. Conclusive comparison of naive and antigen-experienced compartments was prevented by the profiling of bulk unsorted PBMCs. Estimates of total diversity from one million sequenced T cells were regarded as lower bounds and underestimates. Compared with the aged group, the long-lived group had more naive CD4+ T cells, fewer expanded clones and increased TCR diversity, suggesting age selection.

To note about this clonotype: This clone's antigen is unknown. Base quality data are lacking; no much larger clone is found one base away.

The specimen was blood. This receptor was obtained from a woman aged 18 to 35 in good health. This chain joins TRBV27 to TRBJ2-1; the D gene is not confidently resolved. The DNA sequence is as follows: TGTGCCAGCAGTTTATCAGTTCTCAATGAGCAGTTCTTC. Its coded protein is CASSLSVLNEQFF.